The 24 T cell receptor beta chains below come from one sample, sequenced in a study of shared clonotypes between healthy human individuals. Libraries were prepared by immunoSEQ multiplex PCR; TCRdb keeps only in-frame clonotypes and omits some of them. The profile shows roughly 1.5 million clones, around 98% of them singletons. The sample consisted of naive CD4+ T cells sorted from blood. Stated subset: CD45RA+ positively selected. These receptors were obtained from a man aged 25 to 45 in good health.

V usage is TRBV10-3 and J usage is TRBJ2-5; perhaps TRBD2 as D (5 bases). The CDR3 is 14 residues long. V lost 4 bases to trimming and J lost 5 bases, with 14 bases between them. Germline V gene data show CDR1 as ENHRY and CDR2 as SYGVKD. The CDR3 DNA reads TGTGCCATCAGTGCTTCGGGTAGCGCGGAGACCCAGTACTTC. Translation: CAISASGSAETQYF.

The V call is TRBV19, the J call TRBJ2-7, with 11 bases fitting TRBD1. Trimming cost V 9 bases and J 5 bases; bases outside gene matches: 12. CDR3 length: 15 residues. The V gene's germline CDR1 is LNHDA and CDR2 SQIVND (reference sequence). Here the CDR3 reads CASNSWDRGFHEQYF. For the CDR3, the DNA is TGTGCCAGCAATTCCTGGGACAGGGGGTTCCACGAGCAGTACTTC.

The rearrangement links TRBV4-2 to TRBJ1-4, with D possibly TRBD1 on 5 matching bases. Trimming stripped 8 bases from V and 3 bases from J, with 10 bases between. This CDR3 is 13 amino acids long. The germline CDR1 and CDR2 sequences are LGHNA and YNFKEQ. The CDR3 sequence is CASQKGPNEKLFF. The CDR3 region has the DNA TGTGCCAGCCAGAAGGGACCTAATGAAAAACTGTTTTTT.

J is TRBJ1-5 and V is TRBV30; D unresolved. Per germline, CDR1 GTSNPN and CDR2 SVGIG (reference sequence). The CDR3 consists of 13 residues. The V end was cut by 0 bases, the J end by 3 bases, with 6 bases between. The CDR3 is CAWSVSYNQPQHF. DNA of the CDR3: TGTGCCTGGAGTGTAAGTTACAATCAGCCCCAGCATTTT.

The J gene is TRBJ2-1, the V gene TRBV9; TRBD2 aligns across 7 bases. The CDR3 runs to 15 residues. Trimming at V came to 0 bases and at J to 9 bases, leaving 9 bases not matched to a gene. From germline, CDR1 is SGDLS and CDR2 YYNGEE. The CDR3 reads CASSVGGSSPSEQFF. CDR3 nucleotide sequence: TGTGCCAGCAGCGTAGGCGGGAGTTCTCCTAGTGAGCAGTTCTTC. The variable domain in full, with the rest retrieved from reference TRBV9 and TRBJ2-1, is DSGVTQTPKHLITATGQRVTLRCSPRSGDLSVYWYQQSLDQGLQFLIQYYNGEERAKGNILERFSAQQFPDLHSELNLSSLELGDSALYFCASSVGGSSPSEQFFGPGTRLTVL.

This clone has just one count. The CDR3 region is CASIGGRWAEAFF. CDR3 in DNA: TGTGCCAGCATCGGCGGGAGATGGGCTGAAGCTTTCTTT. The V gene is TRBV6-1, the J gene TRBJ1-1; no clear D. CDR1 MNHNS and CDR2 SASEGT come from the germline V gene. This CDR3 is 13 amino acids long. The V end was cut by 7 bases, the J end by 6 bases, with 15 bases between.

The J gene is TRBJ2-3, the V gene TRBV5-8, with 7 bases that match TRBD2. This CDR3 has 15 residues. Per the germline V gene, CDR1 is SGHTS and CDR2 is YDEGEE. V shed 0 bases and J 4 bases; nucleotides not matched to a gene: 5. CDR3 sequence: CASSLGGGSADTQYF. In nucleotides, the CDR3 is TGTGCCAGCAGCTTGGGCGGGGGATCCGCAGATACGCAGTATTTT.

This chain connects TRBV28 to TRBJ2-7, with TRBD1 matching 9 bases. Germline V CDR1 and CDR2: MDHEN, SYDVKM. V gave up 6 bases and J gave up 5 bases; unmatched junction bases: 8. The CDR3 totals 14 residues. CDR3 sequence (DNA): TGTGCCAGCAGAAGGGACAGGGTCTTGCACGAGCAGTACTTC. This sequence encodes CASRRDRVLHEQYF.

This clone has just one count. V gene TRBV5-1 combines with J gene TRBJ2-7; 8 bases match TRBD2. There are 13 residues in the CDR3. Per germline, CDR1 SGHRS and CDR2 YFSETQ. V was clipped by 5 bases and J by 6 bases; unmatched bases: 7. CDR3 sequence (DNA): TGCGCCAGCAGAGGGACTAGTCCCTTCGAGCAGTACTTC. Translation: CASRGTSPFEQYF.

The V call is TRBV7-2, the J call TRBJ2-4; perhaps TRBD1 as D (5 bases). The CDR3 has 13 residues. Looked up from germline, CDR1 is SGHTA and CDR2 is FQGNSA. V lost 1 base and J lost 6, with 7 bases in between. The CDR3 here is CASSLERGNIQYF. As DNA, the CDR3 is TGTGCCAGCAGCTTAGAAAGGGGAAACATTCAGTACTTC.

The gene calls are TRBV7-2 and TRBJ2-1; 11 bases align to TRBD2. The CDR3 covers 15 residues. Germline CDR1 reads SGHTA; CDR2 reads FQGNSA. V gave up 5 bases and J gave up 8 bases; unmatched junction bases: 8. CDR3 DNA sequence: TGTGCCAGCAGCCGCCGGCTAGCGGGAGGCGATGAGCAGTTCTTC. It translates to CASSRRLAGGDEQFF.

The CDR3 coding sequence is TGTGCCAGTAGTATCGGGACAGGGCTGACCGAGCAGTACTTC. Residues: CASSIGTGLTEQYF. V usage is TRBV19 and J usage is TRBJ2-7; 9 nucleotides align to TRBD1. Trimming took 3 bases from V and 6 from J; bases not matched to a gene: 6. The germline CDR1 and CDR2 sequences are LNHDA and SQIVND (reference sequence). The CDR3 contains 14 residues. Complete variable domain (other parts from reference TRBV19 and TRBJ2-7): DGGITQSPKYLFRKEGQNVTLSCEQNLNHDAMYWYRQDPGQGLRLIYYSQIVNDFQKGDIAEGYSVSREKKESFPLTVTSAQKNPTAFYLCASSIGTGLTEQYFGPGTRLTVT.

Comment on this clone: Additional DNA sequences in this sample encode the identical CDR3. The V gene is TRBV4-1, the J gene TRBJ2-7; D unresolved. The CDR3 runs to 12 residues. V was cut by 1 base and J by 3 bases, with 4 bases left in between. CDR1 is MGHRA, CDR2 YSYEKL, per germline. The CDR3 region has the DNA TGCGCCAGCAGCCAAGTGGGCTACGAGCAGTACTTC. Translated, it gives CASSQVGYEQYF.

The chain links TRBV7-9 to TRBJ2-1; 10 nucleotides agree with TRBD2. The CDR3 covers 19 residues. Per germline, CDR1 SEHNR and CDR2 FQNEAQ (reference sequence). The V segment lost 5 bases and the J segment 0 bases; nucleotides outside the gene matches: 13. Here the CDR3 reads CASSPKSPPSGSSYNEQFF. The CDR3 DNA sequence: TGTGCCAGCAGCCCTAAAAGCCCCCCTAGCGGGAGCTCCTACAATGAGCAGTTCTTC.

CDR3 residues: CASSPGGDLTYEQYF. CDR3 nucleotides: TGTGCCAGCTCACCAGGAGGGGACTTAACCTACGAGCAGTACTTC. The rearrangement links TRBV18 to TRBJ2-7, with a tentative D call TRBD2 (6 bases). V was clipped by 2 bases and J by 2 bases, with 13 bases between them. CDR1 is KGHSH, CDR2 LQKENI, per germline. The CDR3 runs 15 residues. The full variable domain, rest sourced from reference TRBV18 and TRBJ2-7, is NAGVMQNPRHLVRRRGQEARLRCSPMKGHSHVYWYRQLPEEGLKFMVYLQKENIIDESGMPKERFSAEFPKEGPSILRIQQVVRGDSAAYFCASSPGGDLTYEQYFGPGTRLTVT.

In its sample, this clone was seen once. This rearrangement joins TRBV19 to TRBJ1-2; 9 nucleotides align to TRBD1. The J segment lost 8 bases and the V segment lost 6 bases, leaving 10 bases of the junction unmatched. Germline CDR1 is LNHDA and CDR2 is SQIVND (reference sequence). The CDR3 totals 14 residues. In nucleotides, the CDR3 is TGTGCCAGTAGGATGATACAGGGGGCAAGAGGCTACACCTTC. Protein: CASRMIQGARGYTF.

The J gene is TRBJ1-1, the V gene TRBV19, with unresolved D. Germline CDR1 reads LNHDA; CDR2 reads SQIVND (reference sequence). The CDR3 is made up of 12 amino acids. Trimming pared 9 bases from V and 1 base from J, leaving 9 bases between. The CDR3 spells CASRTGNTEAFF. The CDR3 DNA sequence: TGTGCCAGCAGGACCGGGAACACTGAAGCTTTCTTT. The variable domain in full, with the rest retrieved from reference TRBV19 and TRBJ1-1, is DGGITQSPKYLFRKEGQNVTLSCEQNLNHDAMYWYRQDPGQGLRLIYYSQIVNDFQKGDIAEGYSVSREKKESFPLTVTSAQKNPTAFYLCASRTGNTEAFFGQGTRLTVV.

V usage is TRBV29-1 and J usage is TRBJ2-5; 9 nucleotides align to TRBD1. The CDR3 length is 15 residues. Germline-derived CDR1 and CDR2 are SQVTM and ANQGSEA. The trim removed 6 bases at V and 5 bases at J, leaving 13 bases unmatched. The CDR3 here is CSVKRTGAEVETQYF. The CDR3 DNA is TGCAGCGTGAAAAGGACAGGGGCTGAGGTGGAGACCCAGTACTTC. Using reference TRBV29-1 and TRBJ2-5 for the parts outside the CDR3, the full variable domain is SAVISQKPSRDICQRGTSLTIQCQVDSQVTMMFWYRQQPGQSLTLIATANQGSEATYESGFVIDKFPISRPNLTFSTLTVSNMSPEDSSIYLCSVKRTGAEVETQYFGPGTRLLVL.

This clone has a single count. V usage is TRBV4-3 and J usage is TRBJ2-6; 7 nucleotides agree with TRBD1. The CDR3 is made up of 15 amino acids. V trimming: 4 bases; J trimming: 2 bases; junction bases outside the gene matches: 2. Germline CDR1 is LGHNA and CDR2 is YSLEER. CDR3 coding DNA: TGCGCCAGCAGCCTCACAGGGGCTGGGGCCAACGTCCTGACTTTC. As protein: CASSLTGAGANVLTF.

The chain is built from TRBV7-9 and TRBJ2-1; D may be TRBD2 (5 bases). The V gene's germline CDR1 is SEHNR and CDR2 FQNEAQ (reference sequence). CDR3 length: 13 amino acids. Trimming removed 5 bases from V and 8 bases from J, with 13 bases in between. The chain's CDR3 is CASSRRGLDEQFF. The CDR3 coding sequence is TGTGCCAGCAGCCGTCGGGGTCTTGATGAGCAGTTCTTC.

Written as DNA, the CDR3 is TGTGCCAGCAGCGTCCGGGACAGCTCCTACGAGCAGTACTTC. Translating it yields CASSVRDSSYEQYF. The chain recombines TRBV7-8 with TRBJ2-7, with TRBD1 matching 7 bases. Germline V gene sequence: CDR1 SGHVS, CDR2 FQNEAQ. The trim removed 5 bases at V and 0 bases at J, leaving 4 bases unmatched. This CDR3 spans 14 amino acids.

The chain joins TRBV28 to TRBJ1-2; D remains unclear. This CDR3 has 11 amino acids. V was trimmed by 6 bases and J by 3 bases, leaving 5 bases between them. Germline V lookup: CDR1 MDHEN, CDR2 SYDVKM. The CDR3 protein is CASRDYYGYTF. CDR3 DNA: TGTGCCAGCAGAGACTACTATGGCTACACCTTC.

The rearrangement uses TRBV7-6 and TRBJ2-7; D remains ambiguous. V was shortened by 4 bases and J by 0 bases, with 4 bases between the two germline ends. The CDR3 is 12 residues long. Per the germline V gene, CDR1 is SGHVS and CDR2 is FNYEAQ. Here the CDR3 DNA reads TGTGCCAGCAGCTCTAACTCCTACGAGCAGTACTTC. Its translation is CASSSNSYEQYF.

The chain employs TRBV14 and TRBJ2-1; D assignment may be TRBD1 or TRBD2 (5 bases each). V dropped 1 base and J dropped 2 bases, with 12 bases sitting between them. Germline lookup yields CDR1 SGHDN and CDR2 FVKESK. This CDR3 comprises 16 residues. CDR3 bases: TGTGCCAGCAGCCAAGGCCCGGGACGACCCTACAATGAGCAGTTCTTC. Translating gives CASSQGPGRPYNEQFF. Combining the CDR3 with reference TRBV14 and TRBJ2-1 gives the whole variable domain EAGVTQFPSHSVIEKGQTVTLRCDPISGHDNLYWYRRVMGKEIKFLLHFVKESKQDESGMPNNRFLAERTGGTYSTLKVQPAELEDSGVYFCASSQGPGRPYNEQFFGPGTRLTVL.